This note documents a single T cell receptor beta chain sequence. Its antigen is still unknown. The source of the sample is a study of cytomegalovirus exposure and HLA in healthy donors. Study-wide background: T cells numbering around 190 million yielded some 120 million unique TCR beta sequences in an earlier analysis.

With 60 Vbeta and 13 Jbeta primers, the PCR was carried out. Sequencing used immunoSEQ multiplex PCR; TCRdb keeps in-frame clones, though not all of them. The sample shows 85,000 to 110,000 clones, around 77% of them seen only once. The V gene's germline CDR1 is SGHRS and CDR2 YFSETQ. The ends lost 4 bases at V and 2 bases at J; junction bases unmatched: 8. The CDR3 is 15 amino acids. Findings of the study overall: In an earlier analysis, most TCR beta V segments were productive about 87% or about 30% of the time. 150 to 200 TCR beta chains were listed as cytomegalovirus-associated.

The receptor comes from a middle-aged man in good health and CMV-seropositive. Sequenced sample: PBMCs. The chain recombines TRBV5-1 with TRBJ2-7; 8 bases agree with TRBD2. As DNA, the CDR3 is TGCGCCAGCAGCCTAGACACGGGGGGGGCCTACGAGCAGTACTTC. This encodes CASSLDTGGAYEQYF.